The clone carrying this T cell receptor beta chain was recorded many times. The data derive from a study of identical twins. MiXCR was run by TCRdb on the 5' RACE reads, yielding one entry per CDR3 protein. Altogether 400,000 to 550,000 distinct CDR3 sequences are present, 20% to 25% being singletons, with the ten largest covering about 0.93%. CDR1 SGHRS and CDR2 YFSETQ come from the germline V gene. The CDR3 covers 14 residues. The germline V and J ends were trimmed by 0 bases and 6 bases, with 11 bases remaining between them. These sequences were also reported in another study, on T cells expressing NK-cell markers.

The receptor comes from a woman aged 18-30 years in good health. The chain is built from TRBV5-1 and TRBJ2-3; D possibly corresponds to TRBD1 (5 bases). The sequencing sample was made of CD4+ T cells sorted from blood. In DNA, the CDR3 is TGCGCCAGCAGCTTGGACAGGTTATTGGATACGCAGTATTTT. Amino acids: CASSLDRLLDTQYF.